This T cell receptor beta chain appears in the sequencing data of a study of long-term antiretroviral therapy in people with HIV. Study-wide context: Collection dates of the earliest samples fall about a decade before the 2015 immediate-ART recommendation.

Germline values: CDR1 KGHSH, CDR2 LQKENI. Trimming cost V 3 bases and J 7 bases, with 28 bases left between them. The CDR3 contains 18 residues. The content of samples before DNA extraction was roughly 0.9-11 million cryopreserved PBMC. To note about this clone: Its antigen is unknown.

Study observations and caveats: Relative to control repertoires, HIV repertoires exhibited narrower CDR3 length ranges.

Running of the v3.0 immunoSEQ assay took place at survey level. Generated by immunoSEQ multiplex PCR, the TCRdb table keeps only in-frame clones and is missing some. In the table there are approximately 7,900 clones, about four fifths of which are singletons. The J gene is TRBJ2-7, the V gene TRBV18, with D uncertain. The origin of this receptor is a man aged 40-49 years with HIV. Sample: unsorted PBMCs, taken 0.1 years after starting antiretroviral therapy. DNA of the CDR3: TGTGCCAGCTCACCGCCCATAATATGGGTTGAATCCCCAATGGAGCAGTACTTC. It encodes CASSPPIIWVESPMEQYF.